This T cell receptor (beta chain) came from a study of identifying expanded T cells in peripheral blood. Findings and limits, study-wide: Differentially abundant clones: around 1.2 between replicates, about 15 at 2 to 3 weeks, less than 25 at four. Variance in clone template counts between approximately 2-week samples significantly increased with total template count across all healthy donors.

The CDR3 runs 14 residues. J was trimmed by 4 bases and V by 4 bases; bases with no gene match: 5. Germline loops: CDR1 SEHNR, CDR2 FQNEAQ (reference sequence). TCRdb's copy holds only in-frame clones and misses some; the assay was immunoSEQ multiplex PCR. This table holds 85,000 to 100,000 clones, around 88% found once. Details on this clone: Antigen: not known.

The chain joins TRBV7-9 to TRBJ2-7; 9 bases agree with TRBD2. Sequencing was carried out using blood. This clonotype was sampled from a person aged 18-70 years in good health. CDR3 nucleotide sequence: TGTGCCAGCAGCTCGTGGAGCGGGGGGTACGAGCAGTACTTC. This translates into CASSSWSGGYEQYF.